This TCR beta chain originates from a study of cytomegalovirus exposure and HLA in healthy donors. As for this clone: Its target is not known.

Study findings and constraints: Association of 16,951 TCR beta sequences with HLA alleles was found at 0.05 false discovery rate in a later analysis.

PCR used 60 Vbeta primers and 13 Jbeta primers. Repertoires were generated with immunoSEQ multiplex PCR, while TCRdb's copy carries only in-frame clones and drops some. The sample holds about 160,000 clones. This clonotype originated in a man in his thirties or forties in good health and CMV-seronegative. Sequenced input: PBMCs.

The CDR3 nucleotides read TGTGCCAGCCTACGGGTCGGACAGGGGGACTATGGCTACACCTTC. It is translated as CASLRVGQGDYGYTF. V gene TRBV5-6 combines with J gene TRBJ1-2; 10 bases line up with TRBD1. The junction had 9 bases not matched to a gene; V was cut back by 7 bases and J by 3 bases. Germline V gene sequence: CDR1 SGHDT, CDR2 YYEEEE. CDR3 size: 15 residues.